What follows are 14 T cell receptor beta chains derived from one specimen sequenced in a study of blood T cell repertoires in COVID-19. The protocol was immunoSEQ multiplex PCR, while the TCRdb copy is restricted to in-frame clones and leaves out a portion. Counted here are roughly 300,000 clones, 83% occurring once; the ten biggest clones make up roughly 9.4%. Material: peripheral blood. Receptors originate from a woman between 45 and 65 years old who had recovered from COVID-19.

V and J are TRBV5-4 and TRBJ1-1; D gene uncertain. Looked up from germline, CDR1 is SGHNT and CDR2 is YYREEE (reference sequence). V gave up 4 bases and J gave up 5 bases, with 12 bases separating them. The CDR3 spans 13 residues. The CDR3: CASSLEGGTEAFF. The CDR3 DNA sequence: TGTGCCAGCAGCCTCGAGGGAGGGACTGAAGCTTTCTTT.

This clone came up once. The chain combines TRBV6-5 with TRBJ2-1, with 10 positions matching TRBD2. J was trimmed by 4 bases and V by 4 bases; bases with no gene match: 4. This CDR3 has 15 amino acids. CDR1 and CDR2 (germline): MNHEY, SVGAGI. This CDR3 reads CASSSPTSGYNEQFF. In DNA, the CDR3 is TGTGCCAGCAGTTCCCCGACTAGCGGGTACAATGAGCAGTTCTTC.

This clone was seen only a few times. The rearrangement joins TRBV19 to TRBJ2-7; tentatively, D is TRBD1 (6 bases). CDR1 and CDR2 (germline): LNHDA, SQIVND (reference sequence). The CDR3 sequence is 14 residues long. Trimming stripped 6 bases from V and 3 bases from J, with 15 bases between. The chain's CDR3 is CASSTTGNFYEQYF. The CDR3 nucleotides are TGTGCCAGTAGCACCACAGGGAACTTCTACGAGCAGTACTTC.

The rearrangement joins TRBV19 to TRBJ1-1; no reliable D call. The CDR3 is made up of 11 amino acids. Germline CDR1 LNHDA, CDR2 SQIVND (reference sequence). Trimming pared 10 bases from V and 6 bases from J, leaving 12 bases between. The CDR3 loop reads CATRGGAEAFF. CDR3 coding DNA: TGTGCCACCCGGGGAGGAGCTGAAGCTTTCTTT. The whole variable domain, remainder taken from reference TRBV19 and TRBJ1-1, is DGGITQSPKYLFRKEGQNVTLSCEQNLNHDAMYWYRQDPGQGLRLIYYSQIVNDFQKGDIAEGYSVSREKKESFPLTVTSAQKNPTAFYLCATRGGAEAFFGQGTRLTVV.

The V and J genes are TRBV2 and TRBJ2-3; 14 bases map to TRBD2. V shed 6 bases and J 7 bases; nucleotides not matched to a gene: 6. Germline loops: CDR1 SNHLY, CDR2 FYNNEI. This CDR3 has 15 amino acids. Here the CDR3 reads CASSQTSGGANTQYF. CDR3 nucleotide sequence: TGTGCCAGCAGCCAGACTAGCGGGGGGGCGAATACGCAGTATTTT.

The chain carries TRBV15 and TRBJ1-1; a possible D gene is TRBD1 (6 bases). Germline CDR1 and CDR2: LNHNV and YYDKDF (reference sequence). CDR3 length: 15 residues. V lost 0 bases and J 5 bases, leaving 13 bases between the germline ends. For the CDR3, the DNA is TGTGCCACCAGCAGAGATAAGAACAGGGTTACTGAAGCTTTCTTT. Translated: CATSRDKNRVTEAFF.

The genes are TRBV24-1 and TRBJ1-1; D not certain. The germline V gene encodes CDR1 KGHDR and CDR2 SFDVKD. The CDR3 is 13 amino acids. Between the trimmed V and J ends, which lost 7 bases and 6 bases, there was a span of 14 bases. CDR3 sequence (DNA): TGTGCCACCAGGGATCCGGGAGGCCCTGAAGCTTTCTTT. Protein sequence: CATRDPGGPEAFF.

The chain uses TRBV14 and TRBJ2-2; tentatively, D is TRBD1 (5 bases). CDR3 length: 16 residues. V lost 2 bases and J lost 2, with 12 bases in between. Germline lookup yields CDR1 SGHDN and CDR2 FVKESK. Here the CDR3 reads CASSQLGQGNTGELFF. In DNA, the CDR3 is TGTGCCAGCAGCCAACTAGGGCAGGGTAACACCGGGGAGCTGTTTTTT. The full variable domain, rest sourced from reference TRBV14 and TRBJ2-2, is EAGVTQFPSHSVIEKGQTVTLRCDPISGHDNLYWYRRVMGKEIKFLLHFVKESKQDESGMPNNRFLAERTGGTYSTLKVQPAELEDSGVYFCASSQLGQGNTGELFFGEGSRLTVL.

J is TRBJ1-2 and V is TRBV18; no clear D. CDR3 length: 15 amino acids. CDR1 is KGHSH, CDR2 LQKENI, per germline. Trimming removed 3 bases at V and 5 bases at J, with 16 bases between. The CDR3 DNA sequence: TGTGCCAGCTCACCGGTGCAGGAAAGCCCGTATGGCTACACCTTC. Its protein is CASSPVQESPYGYTF.

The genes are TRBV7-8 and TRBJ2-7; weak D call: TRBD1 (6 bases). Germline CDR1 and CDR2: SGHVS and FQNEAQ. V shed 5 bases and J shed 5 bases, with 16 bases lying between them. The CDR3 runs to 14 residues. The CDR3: CASSPRQGNHEQYF. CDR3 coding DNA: TGTGCCAGCAGCCCTCGTCAGGGGAACCACGAGCAGTACTTC.

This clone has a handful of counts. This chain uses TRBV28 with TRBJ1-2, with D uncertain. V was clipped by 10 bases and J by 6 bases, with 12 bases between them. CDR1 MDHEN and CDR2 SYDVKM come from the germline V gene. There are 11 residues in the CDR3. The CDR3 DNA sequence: TGTGCCACCGAATTCACTAATGGCTACACCTTC. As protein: CATEFTNGYTF.

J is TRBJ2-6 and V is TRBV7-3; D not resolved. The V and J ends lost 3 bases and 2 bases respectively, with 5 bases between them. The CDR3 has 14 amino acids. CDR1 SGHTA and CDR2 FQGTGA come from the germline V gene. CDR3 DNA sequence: TGTGCCAGCAGCTTCAACACTGGGGCCAACGTCCTGACTTTC. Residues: CASSFNTGANVLTF.

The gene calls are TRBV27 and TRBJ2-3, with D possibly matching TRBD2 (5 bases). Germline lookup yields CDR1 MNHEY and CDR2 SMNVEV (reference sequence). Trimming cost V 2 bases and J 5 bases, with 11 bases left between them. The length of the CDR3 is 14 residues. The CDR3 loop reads CASSLRGSGDTQYF. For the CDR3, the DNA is TGTGCCAGCAGTTTAAGAGGGTCGGGAGATACGCAGTATTTT.

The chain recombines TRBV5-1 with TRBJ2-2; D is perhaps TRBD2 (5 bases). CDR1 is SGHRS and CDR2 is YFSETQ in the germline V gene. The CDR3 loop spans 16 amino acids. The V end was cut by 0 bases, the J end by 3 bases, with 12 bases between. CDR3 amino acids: CASSLGPLGDTGELFF. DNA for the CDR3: TGCGCCAGCAGCTTGGGCCCCCTCGGGGACACCGGGGAGCTGTTTTTT. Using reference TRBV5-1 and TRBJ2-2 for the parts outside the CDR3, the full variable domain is KAGVTQTPRYLIKTRGQQVTLSCSPISGHRSVSWYQQTPGQGLQFLFEYFSETQRNKGNFPGRFSGRQFSNSRSEMNVSTLELGDSALYLCASSLGPLGDTGELFFGEGSRLTVL.